The rows below give T cell receptor beta chains drawn from one sample of a study of blood T cell repertoires in COVID-19. The assay was immunoSEQ multiplex PCR, and TCRdb's table has in-frame clones only and misses some. The repertoire has tens of thousands of clones, about 85% of them found once; the top ten carry 9.5% to 15%. Material for sequencing was peripheral blood. The receptors originated from a human donor in a cohort sampled during active COVID-19. CDR3s include the opening cysteine and the closing phenylalanine or tryptophan. Each record gives: CDR3 length, D gene, J gene, V gene, CDR3 protein. The D gene is left open where the match is weak.

length: 15; D: TRBD2; J: TRBJ2-5; V: TRBV7-9; CDR3: CASSLAGGARETQYF
length: 14; D: .; J: TRBJ2-7; V: TRBV11-1; CDR3: CASSSLRGSYEQYF
length: 13; D: .; J: TRBJ1-2; V: TRBV5-4; CDR3: CASSFEQGRGYTF
length: 17; D: TRBD2; J: TRBJ2-1; V: TRBV18; CDR3: CASSPRPRTSGRIEQFF
length: 13; D: .; J: TRBJ2-7; V: TRBV3-1/TRBV3-2; CDR3: CASSHSDGYEQYF
length: 15; D: TRBD2; J: TRBJ2-7; V: TRBV3-1/TRBV3-2; CDR3: CASRTSGGSTYEQYF
length: 16; D: TRBD1; J: TRBJ2-7; V: TRBV9; CDR3: CASSVTFDRGVYEQYF
length: 14; D: TRBD2; J: TRBJ2-1; V: TRBV9; CDR3: CASGVSGRGNEQFF
length: 16; D: TRBD2; J: TRBJ2-7; V: TRBV5-1; CDR3: CASSLSPGGGSYEQYF
length: 16; D: .; J: TRBJ2-7; V: TRBV7-2; CDR3: CASSRGTYPTFDEQYF
length: 14; D: .; J: TRBJ2-7; V: TRBV18; CDR3: CASSPNSESYEQYF
length: 13; D: .; J: TRBJ1-2; V: TRBV12-3/TRBV12-4; CDR3: CASRYNMRVGYTF
length: 12; D: .; J: TRBJ1-2; V: TRBV28; CDR3: CASSRPDYGYTF
length: 14; D: .; J: TRBJ2-5; V: TRBV7-2; CDR3: CASSLQRAQETQYF
length: 13; D: TRBD2; J: TRBJ2-3; V: TRBV30; CDR3: CAGSSGGTDTQYF
length: 14; D: TRBD1; J: TRBJ2-7; V: TRBV14; CDR3: CASSQGQGAYEQYF
length: 13; D: TRBD2; J: TRBJ2-5; V: TRBV30; CDR3: CAWSDGGEETQYF
length: 14; D: TRBD1; J: TRBJ2-7; V: TRBV4-2; CDR3: CASSQVGTGDGQYF
length: 14; D: TRBD1; J: TRBJ1-1; V: TRBV18; CDR3: CASSPLDRGIEAFF
length: 15; D: TRBD2; J: TRBJ2-7; V: TRBV7-8; CDR3: CASSLDRAGAAEQYF
length: 13; D: TRBD1; J: TRBJ1-4; V: TRBV7-2; CDR3: CASSFPGGRGLFF
length: 14; D: TRBD2; J: TRBJ2-7; V: TRBV7-9; CDR3: CASSPGGGGHEQYF
length: 15; D: .; J: TRBJ1-2; V: TRBV6-5; CDR3: CASSYSGGSADGYTF
length: 12; D: TRBD1; J: TRBJ1-2; V: TRBV28; CDR3: CASGQVRFGYTF
length: 14; D: .; J: TRBJ2-7; V: TRBV6-6; CDR3: CASAIPGFRGEQYF
length: 16; D: TRBD2; J: TRBJ2-2; V: TRBV5-1; CDR3: CASSLAGRAYTGELFF
length: 15; D: TRBD1; J: TRBJ2-5; V: TRBV6-5; CDR3: CASSYDRGPAETQYF
length: 14; D: TRBD1; J: TRBJ2-6; V: TRBV18; CDR3: CASSPGTETNVLTF
length: 15; D: TRBD1; J: TRBJ1-1; V: TRBV3-1/TRBV3-2; CDR3: CASSQGTGWNTEAFF
length: 16; D: TRBD2; J: TRBJ2-1; V: TRBV3-1/TRBV3-2; CDR3: CASSQGGLAVFNEQFF
length: 16; D: .; J: TRBJ2-3; V: TRBV16; CDR3: CASSLGLGGSTDTQYF
length: 14; D: TRBD2; J: TRBJ2-3; V: TRBV30; CDR3: CAWEAGGGSDTQYF
length: 16; D: TRBD2; J: TRBJ2-3; V: TRBV4-2; CDR3: CASSQWTSGGLDTQYF
length: 16; D: TRBD2; J: TRBJ2-2; V: TRBV19; CDR3: CASSIRAGGPVGELFF
length: 13; D: TRBD1; J: TRBJ2-7; V: TRBV5-6; CDR3: CASSWTGSHEQYF
length: 15; D: TRBD2; J: TRBJ2-3; V: TRBV7-3; CDR3: CASSLAGGPSDTQYF
length: 14; D: .; J: TRBJ2-2; V: TRBV28; CDR3: CASSSRGDTGELFF
length: 14; D: .; J: TRBJ2-3; V: TRBV2; CDR3: CASSVAGGYNTQYF
length: 14; D: .; J: TRBJ2-5; V: TRBV5-5; CDR3: CASSFTGLGETQYF
length: 14; D: TRBD1; J: TRBJ1-4; V: TRBV5-1; CDR3: CASSTDRGNEKLFF
length: 14; D: .; J: TRBJ1-2; V: TRBV6-5; CDR3: CASSYPRGGYGYTF
length: 13; D: .; J: TRBJ2-2; V: TRBV29-1; CDR3: CSVNRGGTGELFF
length: 17; D: .; J: TRBJ2-3; V: TRBV3-1/TRBV3-2; CDR3: CASSQGEDLPSTDTQYF
length: 13; D: .; J: TRBJ1-1; V: TRBV6-5; CDR3: CASKETGYTEAFF
length: 13; D: .; J: TRBJ2-7; V: TRBV10-3; CDR3: CAISAGWRNEQYF
length: 14; D: TRBD1; J: TRBJ2-1; V: TRBV19; CDR3: CASSLRQGWNEQFF
length: 13; D: .; J: TRBJ2-3; V: TRBV27; CDR3: CASSSPYTDTQYF